The 18 T cell receptor beta chains below come from one sample, sequenced in a study of cytotoxic CD8 clonotypes in ibrutinib-treated CLL. Assay used: immunoSEQ multiplex PCR; TCRdb lists only in-frame clones, some missing. The sample has tens of thousands of clones, about nine tenths seen once. Sample: PBMCs, taken after 12 months of ibrutinib treatment. The receptors stem from a human donor with chronic lymphocytic leukemia.

This chain links TRBV6-5 with TRBJ2-1; 9 bases align to TRBD2. This CDR3 is built from 16 residues. Germline assignment: CDR1 MNHEY and CDR2 SVGAGI. V shed 0 bases and J 2 bases; nucleotides not matched to a gene: 2. The CDR3 region is CASSYSLAGAYNEQFF. The CDR3, as DNA: TGTGCCAGCAGTTACTCTTTAGCGGGGGCCTACAATGAGCAGTTCTTC.

The chain uses TRBV14 and TRBJ2-5; 7 bases agree with TRBD2. V lost 1 base, J lost 5 bases, and 10 bases stayed unmatched. This CDR3 region has 16 residues. Germline V lookup: CDR1 SGHDN, CDR2 FVKESK. The CDR3 DNA sequence: TGTGCCAGCAGCCAAGTGGCGGGAGCCCCACGGGAGACCCAGTACTTC. As protein: CASSQVAGAPRETQYF. The variable domain in full, with the rest retrieved from reference TRBV14 and TRBJ2-5, is EAGVTQFPSHSVIEKGQTVTLRCDPISGHDNLYWYRRVMGKEIKFLLHFVKESKQDESGMPNNRFLAERTGGTYSTLKVQPAELEDSGVYFCASSQVAGAPRETQYFGPGTRLLVL.

The rearrangement uses TRBV6-5 and TRBJ1-5; D is possibly TRBD1 (5 bases). Germline lookup yields CDR1 MNHEY and CDR2 SVGAGI. V was pared by 5 bases and J by 5 bases, with 13 bases between. The CDR3 loop spans 14 amino acids. CDR3 coding DNA: TGTGCCAGCAGTACAGAAATACAGGATCAGCCCCAGCATTTT. Its translation is CASSTEIQDQPQHF.

This clone was found once. V usage is TRBV11-3 and J usage is TRBJ2-5; 7 nucleotides agree with TRBD2. J gave up 5 bases and V 5 bases, and 8 bases lay outside the gene matches. This CDR3 is built from 14 residues. Germline V gene sequence: CDR1 SGHNT, CDR2 YENEEA. DNA of the CDR3: TGTGCCAGCAGCCTGGGGGGGTCAATTGAGACCCAGTACTTC. Its protein is CASSLGGSIETQYF. Full variable domain (remainder filled in from reference TRBV11-3 and TRBJ2-5): EAGVVQSPRYKIIEKKQPVAFWCNPISGHNTLYWYLQNLGQGPELLIRYENEEAVDDSQLPKDRFSAERLKGVDSTLKIQPAELGDSAVYLCASSLGGSIETQYFGPGTRLLVL.

This clone showed up just once. The CDR3 bases are TGTGCCAGTAGTATAGGTGGGGGCGCGGGTGAGCAGTTCTTC. Amino acids: CASSIGGGAGEQFF. The genes are TRBV19 and TRBJ2-1; a possible D gene is TRBD1 (6 bases). V lost 1 base and J lost 9, with 13 bases in between. This CDR3 contains 14 residues. Germline values: CDR1 LNHDA, CDR2 SQIVND (reference sequence).

This clone has a handful of counts. The chain links TRBV5-1 to TRBJ2-7, with 8 nucleotides matching TRBD1. The germline V gene has CDR1 SGHRS and CDR2 YFSETQ. V dropped 2 bases and J dropped 0; count of bases not matched to a gene: 7. This CDR3 is 16 amino acids long. The CDR3 region has the DNA TGCGCCAGCAGCTTCCCCAGACAGGGGCTCTCCTACGAGCAGTACTTC. Translation gives CASSFPRQGLSYEQYF.

V is TRBV29-1 and J is TRBJ1-2; unclear D gene. Germline CDR1 reads SQVTM; CDR2 reads ANQGSEA. CDR3 size: 11 residues. With 4 bases removed from V and 6 bases from J, the gap between germline ends came to 9 bases. The DNA for the CDR3 is TGCAGCGTTGGCGAGACGGATGGCTACACCTTC. Translating it yields CSVGETDGYTF.

The CDR3 DNA follows: TGTGCCAGCAGCTTAGCTCACGAGCAGTACTTC. Translated, it gives CASSLAHEQYF. The chain joins TRBV7-9 to TRBJ2-7; D not resolved. CDR3 length: 11 residues. Germline V gives CDR1 SEHNR, CDR2 FQNEAQ (reference sequence). With 0 bases removed from V and 5 bases from J, the gap between germline ends came to 2 bases.

The chain links TRBV15 to TRBJ2-5; D ambiguous. Trimming cost V 5 bases and J 4 bases, with 8 bases left between them. In germline, CDR1 is LNHNV, CDR2 YYDKDF (reference sequence). This CDR3 has 12 residues. The CDR3 region has the DNA TGTGCCACCAGCGAATTCACAGAGACCCAGTACTTC. This gives the protein CATSEFTETQYF.

The V and J genes are TRBV18 and TRBJ2-2; D is perhaps TRBD1 (6 bases). Looked up from germline, CDR1 is KGHSH and CDR2 is LQKENI. The germline V and J ends were trimmed by 4 bases and 1 base, with 13 bases remaining between them. The length of the CDR3 is 16 residues. The CDR3: CASSRYGQKNTGELFF. In DNA, the CDR3 is TGTGCCAGCTCACGATATGGACAGAAGAACACCGGGGAGCTGTTTTTT. The full variable domain, its missing parts supplied by reference TRBV18 and TRBJ2-2, is NAGVMQNPRHLVRRRGQEARLRCSPMKGHSHVYWYRQLPEEGLKFMVYLQKENIIDESGMPKERFSAEFPKEGPSILRIQQVVRGDSAAYFCASSRYGQKNTGELFFGEGSRLTVL.

This clone came up once. V and J are TRBV2 and TRBJ2-7; 10 positions agree with TRBD2. In germline, CDR1 is SNHLY, CDR2 FYNNEI. V gave up 8 bases and J gave up 3 bases; unmatched junction bases: 10. The CDR3 is 15 amino acids. The CDR3 DNA reads as TGTGCCAGCGGACATGAGACTAGCGGGCACTACGAGCAGTACTTC. Its protein product is CASGHETSGHYEQYF.

The chain is built from TRBV6-5 and TRBJ1-6; D is unresolved. Germline CDR1 and CDR2: MNHEY and SVGAGI. The V end lost 11 bases, the J end lost 12 bases, and 14 bases lay between the germline ends. The CDR3 is made up of 11 amino acids. In DNA form, the CDR3 reads TGTGCCCCCCAGTTAATGAGACCCCTCCACTTT. Translation: CAPQLMRPLHF.

This CDR3 is CASSARDRNTEAFF. The CDR3 nucleotides are TGTGCCAGCAGCGCGAGGGACAGGAACACTGAAGCTTTCTTT. The V gene is TRBV5-4, the J gene TRBJ1-1, with 7 bases matching TRBD1. The CDR3 runs to 14 residues. V lost 4 bases, J lost 1 base, and 4 bases stayed unmatched. Germline CDR1 is SGHNT and CDR2 is YYREEE (reference sequence).

Of note for this clone: The same CDR3 also results from other DNA sequences found in this sample. The chain uses TRBV28 and TRBJ2-1; possible D gene TRBD2, 7 bases. The ends were cut back, 6 bases at V and 1 base at J, with 13 bases in the middle. The V gene's germline CDR1 is MDHEN and CDR2 SYDVKM. The CDR3 is made up of 15 amino acids. CDR3 nucleotides: TGTGCCAGCAGCGGACTAGGGGGTTCCTACAATGAGCAGTTCTTC. Translating gives CASSGLGGSYNEQFF.

The chain joins TRBV9 to TRBJ1-1; D possibly corresponds to TRBD1 (5 bases). The CDR3 runs 15 residues. The germline gives CDR1 SGDLS, CDR2 YYNGEE. The V end was cut by 4 bases, the J end by 8 bases, with 21 bases between. The CDR3 spells CASSPHPWGTREAFF. CDR3 in DNA: TGTGCCAGCAGCCCTCACCCTTGGGGGACCAGGGAAGCTTTCTTT. Looking up the rest from reference TRBV9 and TRBJ1-1 gives the full variable domain: DSGVTQTPKHLITATGQRVTLRCSPRSGDLSVYWYQQSLDQGLQFLIQYYNGEERAKGNILERFSAQQFPDLHSELNLSSLELGDSALYFCASSPHPWGTREAFFGQGTRLTVV.

The CDR3 here is CASSLASSGPGGGTDTQYF. CDR3 DNA sequence: TGTGCCAGCAGCTTGGCCTCTAGCGGGCCCGGCGGGGGCACAGATACGCAGTATTTT. The rearrangement joins TRBV5-8 to TRBJ2-3, with 8 bases identical to TRBD2. The junction had 13 bases not matched to a gene; V was cut back by 0 bases and J by 1 base. Germline V gene data show CDR1 as SGHTS and CDR2 as YDEGEE. The CDR3 consists of 19 residues.

The rearrangement joins TRBV5-4 to TRBJ1-4; tentative D call: TRBD1 (5 bases). V gave up 0 bases and J gave up 6 bases, with 12 bases separating them. Germline values: CDR1 SGHNT, CDR2 YYREEE (reference sequence). CDR3 length: 15 residues. The CDR3 is CASSLAAGRDEKLFF. The DNA for the CDR3 is TGTGCCAGCAGCTTGGCGGCAGGGAGGGATGAAAAACTGTTTTTT.

DNA for the CDR3: TGCGCCAGCAGCCAAGACCGCCAATCTCTACCTGGAAACACCATATATTTT. Its protein product is CASSQDRQSLPGNTIYF. J is TRBJ1-3 and V is TRBV4-1; D is ambiguous. Germline CDR1 reads MGHRA; CDR2 reads YSYEKL. The CDR3 consists of 17 residues. Trimming pared 0 bases from V and 2 bases from J, leaving 14 bases between.